The 29 T cell receptor beta chains reported below all come from one sample, sequenced in a study of cytomegalovirus exposure and HLA in healthy donors. The study ran its PCR with 60 Vbeta and 13 Jbeta primers. Produced via immunoSEQ multiplex PCR; TCRdb's table is partial and in-frame only. The table includes fewer than 130,000 clones, roughly 80% detected once. Specimen: PBMCs. The receptors were gathered from a man younger than 45 in good health and CMV-seropositive.

This clone was picked up a small number of times. The chain has TRBV5-1 and TRBJ1-1, with D tentatively TRBD1 (5 bases). The CDR3 consists of 15 residues. Germline lookup yields CDR1 SGHRS and CDR2 YFSETQ. V was pared by 6 bases and J by 0 bases, with 15 bases between. Written as DNA, the CDR3 is TGCGCCAGCACATACTCGACAGAAATGAACACTGAAGCTTTCTTT. Its translation is CASTYSTEMNTEAFF.

The CDR3 here is CASSLGRVDTDTQYF. The CDR3 nucleotides are TGTGCCAGCAGCTTGGGCAGGGTGGACACAGATACGCAGTATTTT. V is TRBV5-5 and J is TRBJ2-3, with TRBD1 as a possible D gene (5 bases). The germline V and J ends were trimmed by 0 bases and 2 bases, with 10 bases remaining between them. The CDR3 spans 15 residues. CDR1 is SGHKS, CDR2 YYEKEE, per germline (reference sequence). The entire variable domain, with the rest obtained from reference TRBV5-5 and TRBJ2-3, is as follows: DAGVTQSPTHLIKTRGQQVTLRCSPISGHKSVSWYQQVLGQGPQFIFQYYEKEERGRGNFPDRFSARQFPNYSSELNVNALLLGDSALYLCASSLGRVDTDTQYFGPGTRLTVL.

The CDR3 coding sequence is TGCGCCAGCAGCTTCGGACAGGGGGTAACGCAGTATTTT. It encodes CASSFGQGVTQYF. The chain links TRBV5-1 to TRBJ2-3; 10 bases align to TRBD1. Germline V CDR1 and CDR2: SGHRS, YFSETQ. The CDR3 is 13 amino acids. Unmatched junction bases numbered 3, after V lost 2 bases and J lost 9 bases.

The genes are TRBV30 and TRBJ1-1, with 10 bases aligning to TRBD1. From germline, CDR1 is GTSNPN and CDR2 SVGIG (reference sequence). With 8 bases clipped from V and 3 bases from J, the junction kept 0 bases outside the gene matches. The CDR3 is made up of 11 amino acids. The CDR3 DNA reads TGTGCCGGGACAGGGGACACTGAAGCTTTCTTT. Its translation is CAGTGDTEAFF.

This clone occurred a few times. The chain couples TRBV14 to TRBJ2-3, with 9 bases fitting TRBD2. The germline V gene encodes CDR1 SGHDN and CDR2 FVKESK. The CDR3 consists of 16 residues. The ends lost 1 base at V and 3 bases at J; junction bases unmatched: 5. The CDR3 reads CASSQGAGGVTDTQYF. CDR3 nucleotides: TGTGCCAGCAGCCAAGGAGCGGGGGGTGTGACAGATACGCAGTATTTT. Full variable domain (outside the CDR3, taken from reference TRBV14 and TRBJ2-3): EAGVTQFPSHSVIEKGQTVTLRCDPISGHDNLYWYRRVMGKEIKFLLHFVKESKQDESGMPNNRFLAERTGGTYSTLKVQPAELEDSGVYFCASSQGAGGVTDTQYFGPGTRLTVL.

This chain uses TRBV4-3 with TRBJ2-2, with 8 positions matching TRBD1. Looked up from germline, CDR1 is LGHNA and CDR2 is YSLEER. Trimming took 4 bases from V and 5 from J; bases not matched to a gene: 9. The CDR3 is 16 residues long. The CDR3 protein is CASSRSRGPGTGELFF. The CDR3 bases are TGCGCCAGCAGCCGAAGCAGGGGGCCGGGTACCGGGGAGCTGTTTTTT.

The chain uses TRBV30 and TRBJ1-5; D is undetermined. Trimming shortened V by 0 bases and J by 4 bases, and 10 bases separated the two germline ends. CDR1 and CDR2 from the germline V gene are GTSNPN and SVGIG (reference sequence). This CDR3 region has 14 residues. The CDR3 sequence: CAWSVWASNQPQHF. The CDR3 DNA sequence: TGTGCCTGGAGTGTATGGGCGTCGAATCAGCCCCAGCATTTT. Full variable domain (rest looked up from reference TRBV30 and TRBJ1-5): SQTIHQWPATLVQPVGSPLSLECTVEGTSNPNLYWYRQAAGRGLQLLFYSVGIGQISSEVPQNLSASRPQDRQFILSSKKLLLSDSGFYLCAWSVWASNQPQHFGDGTRLSIL.

V and J are TRBV19 and TRBJ1-2; D call uncertain. CDR1 LNHDA and CDR2 SQIVND come from the germline V gene (reference sequence). V dropped 3 bases and J dropped 6 bases, with 8 bases sitting between them. CDR3 length: 12 amino acids. The CDR3 DNA reads as TGTGCCAGTAGTATCGGCGGTGATGGCTACACCTTC. It codes for CASSIGGDGYTF. The entire variable domain, with the rest obtained from reference TRBV19 and TRBJ1-2, is as follows: DGGITQSPKYLFRKEGQNVTLSCEQNLNHDAMYWYRQDPGQGLRLIYYSQIVNDFQKGDIAEGYSVSREKKESFPLTVTSAQKNPTAFYLCASSIGGDGYTFGSGTRLTVV.

The chain has TRBV7-9 and TRBJ1-1; 7 nucleotides align to TRBD1. The V and J ends lost 3 bases and 4 bases, in that order; junction bases with no gene match: 8. CDR1 and CDR2 from the germline V gene are SEHNR and FQNEAQ (reference sequence). The CDR3 has 15 amino acids. The CDR3 nucleotides read TGTGCCAGCAGCTTGGCCACAGGGGCAGGCACTGAAGCTTTCTTT. Its translation is CASSLATGAGTEAFF.

The genes are TRBV5-1 and TRBJ2-2; no definite D call. This CDR3 comprises 13 residues. V lost 4 bases to trimming and J lost 6 bases, with 10 bases between them. The germline CDR1 and CDR2 sequences are SGHRS and YFSETQ. The CDR3 here is CASSPSLPGELFF. CDR3 in DNA: TGCGCCAGCAGCCCAAGCCTTCCCGGGGAGCTGTTTTTT.

A note on this clone: At one end, the junction sequence differs from germline, possibly due to a read error. The chain joins TRBV7-7 to TRBJ2-1; 12 bases match TRBD2. Germline V lookup: CDR1 SSHAT, CDR2 FNYEAQ (reference sequence). The CDR3 has 15 residues. CDR3 in amino acids: CASSSTSGGHNEQFF. The CDR3 DNA sequence: TGTGCTAGCAGCTCAACTAGCGGGGGGCACAATGAGCAGTTCTTC.

This chain joins TRBV5-1 and TRBJ2-7; 9 nucleotides line up with TRBD1. Looked up from germline, CDR1 is SGHRS and CDR2 is YFSETQ. V was clipped by 4 bases and J by 5 bases; unmatched bases: 7. This CDR3 contains 14 residues. CDR3 amino acids: CASSLTRTGDEQYF. CDR3 DNA sequence: TGCGCCAGCAGCCTCACGCGGACAGGGGACGAGCAGTACTTC.

V and J are TRBV13 and TRBJ2-7; TRBD2 aligns across 10 bases. The CDR3 covers 16 residues. Trimming at V came to 3 bases and at J to 1 base, leaving 6 bases not matched to a gene. Germline V gene data show CDR1 as PRHDT and CDR2 as FYEKMQ (reference sequence). CDR3 DNA: TGTGCCAGCAGCTTCGGGCTAGCGGGGGTTTCCTACGAGCAGTACTTC. This gives the protein CASSFGLAGVSYEQYF.

V usage is TRBV6-5 and J usage is TRBJ1-2; the D gene is possibly TRBD1 (6 bases). This CDR3 has 14 residues. Trimming left V 5 bases short and J 4 bases short, with 14 bases between. CDR1 MNHEY and CDR2 SVGAGI come from the germline V gene. The DNA for the CDR3 is TGTGCCAGCAGTACCCTAGGGGGTGTCTATGGCTACACCTTC. Amino acid sequence: CASSTLGGVYGYTF.

V and J are TRBV30 and TRBJ1-4; possibly TRBD1 for D (6 bases). Trimming took 0 bases from V and 7 from J, leaving 21 bases between them. This CDR3 has 17 amino acids. The germline CDR1 and CDR2 sequences are GTSNPN and SVGIG (reference sequence). Here the CDR3 DNA reads TGTGCCTGGAGTGTAAGTTCTCCAGGGGCTGGAGGTGAAAAACTGTTTTTT. This translates into CAWSVSSPGAGGEKLFF.

This clone was counted a single time. The gene calls are TRBV27 and TRBJ2-7, with 9 positions matching TRBD2. The junction had 7 bases not matched to a gene; V was cut back by 2 bases and J by 5 bases. The CDR3 runs to 15 residues. CDR1 and CDR2 (germline): MNHEY, SMNVEV (reference sequence). The CDR3 nucleotides read TGTGCCAGCAGTTTAAGTCTAGCGGGGAGCCACGAGCAGTACTTC. Its protein is CASSLSLAGSHEQYF.

V gene TRBV21-1 combines with J gene TRBJ1-4; the DNA was not compared with TRBD1, the D call given in the table. TRBV21-1 is designated a pseudogene. The CDR3 loop spans 12 amino acids. The CDR3 protein is CASDQGREKLFF. DNA for the CDR3: TGTGCCAGCGACCAGGGCCGGGAAAAACTGTTTTTT.

This chain connects TRBV30 to TRBJ2-3; D remains unclear. Germline CDR1 reads GTSNPN; CDR2 reads SVGIG (reference sequence). The CDR3 contains 13 residues. The V end lost 4 bases, the J end lost 4 bases, and 12 bases lay between the germline ends. CDR3 protein: CAWKEGVADTQYF. The CDR3 DNA sequence: TGTGCCTGGAAAGAAGGAGTAGCAGATACGCAGTATTTT.

This rearrangement joins TRBV29-1 to TRBJ2-6; 10 bases align to TRBD1. V lost 6 bases, J lost 4 bases, and 6 bases stayed unmatched. The CDR3 runs 15 residues. Germline V lookup: CDR1 SQVTM, CDR2 ANQGSEA. The DNA of the CDR3 is TGCAGCGTGACAGGGGGCGCATCCGGGGCCAACGTCCTGACTTTC. This encodes CSVTGGASGANVLTF. Based on the CDR3 plus reference TRBV29-1 and TRBJ2-6, the full variable domain is SAVISQKPSRDICQRGTSLTIQCQVDSQVTMMFWYRQQPGQSLTLIATANQGSEATYESGFVIDKFPISRPNLTFSTLTVSNMSPEDSSIYLCSVTGGASGANVLTFGAGSRLTVL.

The chain carries TRBV19 and TRBJ2-1; 8 bases are shared with TRBD2. Trimming removed 3 bases from V and 10 bases from J; junction bases left unmatched: 2. The CDR3 extends over 12 amino acids. Germline assignment: CDR1 LNHDA and CDR2 SQIVND (reference sequence). CDR3 DNA sequence: TGTGCCAGTAGTATCGGGGGGGCAGAGCAGTTCTTC. Its protein product is CASSIGGAEQFF.

The chain has TRBV7-2 and TRBJ1-2; TRBD1 aligns across 8 bases. This CDR3 has 15 amino acids. The V segment lost 2 bases and the J segment 6 bases; nucleotides outside the gene matches: 8. Germline assignment: CDR1 SGHTA and CDR2 FQGNSA. The CDR3: CASSLRKETGDGYTF. The CDR3 DNA follows: TGTGCCAGCAGCTTAAGGAAGGAGACAGGGGATGGCTACACCTTC.

To note about this clone: Other DNA sequences in the sample encode the same CDR3. V and J are TRBV6-5 and TRBJ2-7; 9 bases are a match to TRBD1. J gave up 5 bases and V 5 bases, and 1 base lay outside the gene matches. The CDR3 runs 12 residues. Germline loops: CDR1 MNHEY, CDR2 SVGAGI. CDR3 region: CASSRTGDEQYF. The CDR3 nucleotides read TGTGCCAGCAGTAGGACAGGGGACGAGCAGTACTTC.

On this clone: The same CDR3 can be traced to other DNA sequences in this sample. V and J are TRBV6-1 and TRBJ1-2; 10 bases are a match to TRBD1. The CDR3 contains 14 residues. Germline CDR1 and CDR2: MNHNS and SASEGT. Unmatched junction bases numbered 3, after V lost 2 bases and J lost 6 bases. DNA for the CDR3: TGTGCCAGCAGTGAAATGGGGACAGGGGATGGCTACACCTTC. The encoded protein is CASSEMGTGDGYTF.

The gene calls are TRBV27 and TRBJ2-2; D possibly corresponds to TRBD1 (6 bases). Germline CDR1 MNHEY, CDR2 SMNVEV (reference sequence). With 9 bases removed from V and 5 bases from J, the gap between germline ends came to 13 bases. The CDR3 runs to 13 residues. The CDR3 sequence: CASGTWRTGELFF. The DNA of the CDR3 is TGTGCCAGTGGGACATGGCGGACCGGGGAGCTGTTTTTT.

This chain joins TRBV9 and TRBJ2-5; 8 nucleotides agree with TRBD2. CDR3 length: 15 residues. V shed 4 bases and J 4 bases; nucleotides not matched to a gene: 9. Per the germline V gene, CDR1 is SGDLS and CDR2 is YYNGEE. The CDR3 coding sequence is TGTGCCAGCAGCCGGGCCGGGGGGGCGGTAGAGACCCAGTACTTC. Translation gives CASSRAGGAVETQYF.

This sequence joins TRBV7-9 and TRBJ1-1; 8 nucleotides agree with TRBD1. The CDR3 extends over 16 amino acids. Germline CDR1 reads SEHNR; CDR2 reads FQNEAQ (reference sequence). Trimming cost V 0 bases and J 5 bases; bases outside gene matches: 8. CDR3 bases: TGTGCCAGCAGCTTAGCGGGCAGGGGGCCGGGTACTGAAGCTTTCTTT. This translates into CASSLAGRGPGTEAFF.

The DNA of the CDR3 is TGTGCCAGCAGCCCAGTGGTAGATAAAGGGAGCTACGAGCAGTACTTC. Protein product: CASSPVVDKGSYEQYF. The chain couples TRBV4-2 to TRBJ2-7; the D gene is possibly TRBD2 (5 bases). The germline V gene encodes CDR1 LGHNA and CDR2 YNFKEQ. CDR3 size: 16 residues. Deletions cut 4 bases from V and 3 bases from J, with 19 bases between.

In DNA, the CDR3 is TGTGCCAGCAGCTTAGAAAGGGGCCGAGGAAACACCATATATTTT. It translates to CASSLERGRGNTIYF. V usage is TRBV11-2 and J usage is TRBJ1-3; TRBD1 is a possible D gene (5 bases). The ends were cut back, 0 bases at V and 4 bases at J, with 10 bases in the middle. Germline values: CDR1 SGHAT, CDR2 FQNNGV. This CDR3 has 15 amino acids.

This clone was recorded once. The J gene is TRBJ2-7, the V gene TRBV7-2; 8 bases map to TRBD1. CDR3 length equals 12 residues. CDR1 is SGHTA, CDR2 FQGNSA, per germline. The CDR3: CAEDRGYYEQYF. DNA of the CDR3: TGTGCTGAAGACAGGGGCTACTACGAGCAGTACTTC.